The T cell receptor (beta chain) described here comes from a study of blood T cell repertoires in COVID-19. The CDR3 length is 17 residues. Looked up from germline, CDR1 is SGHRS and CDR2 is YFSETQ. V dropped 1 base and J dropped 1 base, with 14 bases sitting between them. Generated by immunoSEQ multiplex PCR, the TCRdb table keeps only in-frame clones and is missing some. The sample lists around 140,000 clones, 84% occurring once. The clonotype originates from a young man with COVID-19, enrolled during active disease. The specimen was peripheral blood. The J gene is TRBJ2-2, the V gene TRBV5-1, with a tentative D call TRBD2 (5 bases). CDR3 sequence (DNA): TGCGCCAGCAGCTTGTTCCCGATCAGCGGGAACACCGGGGAGCTGTTTTTT. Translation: CASSLFPISGNTGELFF. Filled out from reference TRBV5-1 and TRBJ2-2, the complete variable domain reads KAGVTQTPRYLIKTRGQQVTLSCSPISGHRSVSWYQQTPGQGLQFLFEYFSETQRNKGNFPGRFSGRQFSNSRSEMNVSTLELGDSALYLCASSLFPISGNTGELFFGEGSRLTVL.